This is a list of T cell receptor beta chains from one sample in a study of blood T cell repertoires in COVID-19. Clones were read by immunoSEQ multiplex PCR, and TCRdb kept only the in-frame ones, dropping some. The profile shows fewer than 200,000 clones, approximately 84% of them singletons. The specimen sequenced was PBMCs or T cells enriched from blood (not recorded which). These receptors were collected from a man aged 45-60 years who had recovered from COVID-19. Each CDR3 is given with its conserved first and last residue. The D gene is left open where the match is weak. The size entry is marked missing in some rows and otherwise reads once, few, many or a size class.

D gene	V gene	J gene	clone size	CDR3 DNA	CDR3 protein
NA	TRBV4-2	TRBJ1-1	NA	TGTGCCAGCAGCCAAGAATGGACAGCGAACACTGAAGCTTTCTTT	CASSQEWTANTEAFF
TRBD2	TRBV7-3	TRBJ2-3	NA	TGTGCCAGCAGCTCGCTAGCGGTCAGCACAGATACGCAGTATTTT	CASSSLAVSTDTQYF
NA	TRBV9	TRBJ1-6	NA	TGTGCCAGCAGCCTAGGTCTAGGTTCCGGTGGTTATAATTCACCCCTCCACTTT	CASSLGLGSGGYNSPLHF
NA	TRBV7-2	TRBJ2-5	NA	TGTGCCAGCAGCTTAGATCAGGGTTCAAAGACCCAGTACTTC	CASSLDQGSKTQYF
TRBD1	TRBV27	TRBJ2-3	NA	TGTGCCAGCAGTCGTCATGGGACAGGGGGGACCACAGATACGCAGTATTTT	CASSRHGTGGTTDTQYF
NA	TRBV5-1	TRBJ2-2	few	TGCGCCAGCAGCCCCACTGTGGGGCCCGGGGAGCTGTTTTTT	CASSPTVGPGELFF
TRBD2	TRBV9	TRBJ2-1	NA	TGTGCCAGCAGCCCGAGAGGGACTAGCGGGGGGCCCTCCTACAATGAGCAGTTCTTC	CASSPRGTSGGPSYNEQFF
TRBD2	TRBV5-4	TRBJ2-7	NA	TGTGCCAGCAGCTTCCAGCGGGGGGCTCTCCGCGAGCAGTACTTC	CASSFQRGALREQYF
NA	TRBV6-5	TRBJ2-7	NA	TGTGCCAGCAGAGACCTCGGACAGGAGCAGTACTTC	CASRDLGQEQYF
NA	TRBV9	TRBJ1-2	NA	TGTGCCAGCAGCGTAGGTCCGGGGATGGTCTATGGCTACACCTTC	CASSVGPGMVYGYTF
TRBD2	TRBV2	TRBJ2-1	NA	TGTGCCAGCAGTGGACAGCGGGGGGGCGACAATGAGCAGTTCTTC	CASSGQRGGDNEQFF
NA	TRBV5-1	TRBJ1-1	few	TGCGCCAGCAGCGTAGTCGCGAACACTGAAGCTTTCTTT	CASSVVANTEAFF
NA	TRBV14	TRBJ2-7	NA	TGTGCCAGCAGCCGGGGCCCCGGGAGTATCCACGAGCAGTACTTC	CASSRGPGSIHEQYF
NA	TRBV6-4	TRBJ2-2	few	TGTGCCAGCAGTGACACTAGCAGAACCGGGGAGCTGTTTTTT	CASSDTSRTGELFF
NA	TRBV6-2/TRBV6-3	TRBJ1-1	NA	TGTGCCAGCAGTTGGGGGGAGGAGAACACTGAAGCTTTCTTT	CASSWGEENTEAFF
TRBD1	TRBV7-9	TRBJ1-1	NA	TGTGCCAGCAGCTGGGAGGGACAGGGGAGGCCTGAAGCTTTCTTT	CASSWEGQGRPEAFF
TRBD1	TRBV5-1	TRBJ1-1	NA	TGCGCCAGCAGCTCGGACAGGAAGACTGAAGCTTTCTTT	CASSSDRKTEAFF
NA	TRBV5-1	TRBJ1-1	few	TGCGCCAGCAGCTTGACGGGGGGATCCACTGAAGCTTTCTTT	CASSLTGGSTEAFF
NA	TRBV7-2	TRBJ1-3	NA	TGTGCCAGCAGCTGGGGGTGGGGGCCTGGAAACACCATATATTTT	CASSWGWGPGNTIYF
NA	TRBV13	TRBJ2-3	NA	TGTGCCAGCAGCTCGGACAAGGTGGCAGATACGCAGTATTTT	CASSSDKVADTQYF
NA	TRBV19	TRBJ1-6	NA	TGTGCCAGTAGTTTGTGGGGCGTCGATTCACCCCTCCACTTT	CASSLWGVDSPLHF
NA	TRBV6-1	TRBJ2-7	NA	TGTGCCAGCAGTGAAGAAGCCGGAACTACCTACGAGCAGTACTTC	CASSEEAGTTYEQYF
TRBD1	TRBV24-1	TRBJ2-1	NA	TGTGCCACCAGTCTGGGGACAGCAAGCTCCTACAATGAGCAGTTCTTC	CATSLGTASSYNEQFF
NA	TRBV19	TRBJ1-4	NA	TGTGCCAGTACTAAAAGCCTTTCGGAAAAACTGTTTTTT	CASTKSLSEKLFF
NA	TRBV19	TRBJ2-7	NA	TGTGCCAGTAGTATCAACAGGGATGGGGCCTACGAGCAGTACTTC	CASSINRDGAYEQYF
TRBD2	TRBV7-9	TRBJ2-5	NA	TGTGCCAGCAGCCCGGACGGGGGGGCGGAGACCCAGTACTTC	CASSPDGGAETQYF
TRBD1	TRBV3-1/TRBV3-2	TRBJ1-2	NA	TGTGCCAGCAGCACAGGGGCCGGCTACACCTTC	CASSTGAGYTF
NA	TRBV7-8	TRBJ2-7	NA	TGTGCCAGCAGCCCCAGGGCCTCCTACGAGCAGTACTTC	CASSPRASYEQYF
NA	TRBV10-3	TRBJ2-2	NA	TGTGCCATCAGCCCAGAGGGCACCGGGGAGCTGTTTTTT	CAISPEGTGELFF
TRBD2	TRBV9	TRBJ2-3	few	TGTGCCAGCAGCGTAGATACTACTGCGGGGGGTAGCACAGATACGCAGTATTTT	CASSVDTTAGGSTDTQYF
TRBD1	TRBV3-1/TRBV3-2	TRBJ1-2	NA	TGTGCCAGCAGCCGGACAGGGAGTTCCAACTATGGCTACACCTTC	CASSRTGSSNYGYTF
TRBD1	TRBV5-5	TRBJ1-1	NA	TGTGCCAGCAGCTGGGGACAGGGAGGAACTGAAGCTTTCTTT	CASSWGQGGTEAFF
NA	TRBV9	TRBJ2-3	NA	TGTGCCAGCAGCGTAGACGAAGGGGACACAGATACGCAGTATTTT	CASSVDEGDTDTQYF
NA	TRBV7-2	TRBJ1-2	NA	TGTGCCAGCAGCTTAGCGGCGGTGACGGGCTATGGCTACACCTTC	CASSLAAVTGYGYTF
NA	TRBV5-4	TRBJ2-2	NA	TGTGCCAGCAGCTTGGCAGGGGTGAGAACCGGGGAGCTGTTTTTT	CASSLAGVRTGELFF
TRBD1	TRBV3-1/TRBV3-2	TRBJ2-5	NA	TGTGCCAGCACCCCTTCCGGGACAGCTCAAGAGACCCAGTACTTC	CASTPSGTAQETQYF
TRBD1	TRBV4-1	TRBJ1-5	NA	TGCGCCAGCAGCCTCCACAGGGGTAGGCGCAATCAGCCCCAGCATTTT	CASSLHRGRRNQPQHF
NA	TRBV12-5	TRBJ2-2	NA	TGTGCTAGTGGCCTGGACGTCCCCGAGGGCACCGGGGAGCTGTTTTTT	CASGLDVPEGTGELFF
TRBD1	TRBV2	TRBJ1-5	NA	TGTGCCAGCAGTTTGAGTACCGGACAGGGTCCGCATCAGCCCCAGCATTTT	CASSLSTGQGPHQPQHF
TRBD1	TRBV2	TRBJ2-2	NA	TGTGCCAGCAGTGAAACCGGGACAGGGCTTACCGGGGAGCTGTTTTTT	CASSETGTGLTGELFF
NA	TRBV11-2	TRBJ2-7	NA	TGTGCCAGCAGCTTAGATCTTGCTAGCTCGGGCGAGCAGTACTTC	CASSLDLASSGEQYF
TRBD1	TRBV6-5	TRBJ1-3	NA	TGTGCCAGCAGTTACGGGACAGGGGGCACTGGAAACACCATATATTTT	CASSYGTGGTGNTIYF
TRBD1	TRBV7-2	TRBJ1-2	few	TGTGCCAGCAGCAACCGACAGGGGTCCTATGGCTACACCTTC	CASSNRQGSYGYTF
NA	TRBV2	TRBJ2-5	NA	TGTGCCAGCAGTGGGGTGGAGGGAGAGACCCAGTACTTC	CASSGVEGETQYF
NA	TRBV6-9	TRBJ2-7	NA	TGTGCCTGGGTGGACTCATGGAACGAGCAGTACTTC	CAWVDSWNEQYF
TRBD1	TRBV10-2	TRBJ1-6	NA	TGCGCCAGCAGTGTGACAGGGCTGAGTTCACCCCTCCACTTT	CASSVTGLSSPLHF
NA	TRBV6-4	TRBJ1-5	once	TGTGCCAGCAGTGCAGAGGGCAATCAGCCCCAGCATTTT	CASSAEGNQPQHF
NA	TRBV19	TRBJ1-1	NA	TGTGCCAGTATGCCCAGGGCCCTAATGAACACTGAAGCTTTCTTT	CASMPRALMNTEAFF
TRBD2	TRBV28	TRBJ2-3	NA	TGTGCCAGCAGAAAGCGGGGGACACGCACAGATACGCAGTATTTT	CASRKRGTRTDTQYF
TRBD1	TRBV27	TRBJ1-2	few	TGTGCCAGCACTTCAATTTCGGGACAGGGGTATCTGGGCTACACCTTC	CASTSISGQGYLGYTF
NA	TRBV5-1	TRBJ1-1	NA	TGCGCCAGCAGCTTGGGACAGACTGGGAACACTGAAGCTTTCTTT	CASSLGQTGNTEAFF
TRBD2	TRBV7-2	TRBJ2-7	NA	TGTGCCAGCAGCCTAAGGAGGCTCGGCAAGCGGGGCTCCTACGAGCAGTACTTC	CASSLRRLGKRGSYEQYF
TRBD1	TRBV6-1	TRBJ1-6	NA	TGTGCCAGCAGTGAACAGGGGGGTAATTCACCCCTCCACTTT	CASSEQGGNSPLHF
NA	TRBV6-1	TRBJ2-7	once	TGTGCCAGCAGTGACACCGGGACCTACGAGCAGTACTTC	CASSDTGTYEQYF
TRBD1	TRBV19	TRBJ1-1	once	TGTGCCAGTAGTGAGGAGGGACAGGGGGCGTGGGACACTGAAGCTTTCTTT	CASSEEGQGAWDTEAFF
NA	TRBV6-2/TRBV6-3	TRBJ2-7	once	TGTGCCAGCAGTTACAACAGCCTCGAGCAGTACTTC	CASSYNSLEQYF
NA	TRBV3-1/TRBV3-2	TRBJ2-7	NA	TGTGCCAGCAGCCAAGTAACAGGGTCCCCCTACGAGCAGTACTTC	CASSQVTGSPYEQYF
NA	TRBV19	TRBJ2-5	NA	TGTGCCAGTAGTAGGACAGTCCAAGAGACCCAGTACTTC	CASSRTVQETQYF
TRBD1	TRBV3-1/TRBV3-2	TRBJ1-2	once	TGTGCCAGCAGCCAGAACAGGGGAGAGGGTGGCTACACCTTC	CASSQNRGEGGYTF